This T cell receptor (beta chain) was sequenced during a study of T cell responses to AZD1222 COVID-19 vaccine. Concerning this clone itself: Antigen: not known.

Assay: immunoSEQ multiplex PCR; the TCRdb copy retains only in-frame clones and omits some. The data show some 160,000 clones, with approximately 93% seen just once and about 0.9% held by the top ten. Germline values: CDR1 LNHDA, CDR2 SQIVND (reference sequence). The CDR3 spans 14 residues. V shed 6 bases and J shed 1 base, with 10 bases lying between them. Study-wide points: Donors, mostly white British, included more females; clonal diversity was possibly underestimated. Nearly half of spike-specific TCRs reportedly target variant regions that are unmutated in the B.1.351 and B.1.1.7 variants. Repertoire sampling happened only post peak T cell response.

The sample here was peripheral blood, taken on day 0 of AZD1222 vaccination. The TCR originated in an adult in good health. This chain joins TRBV19 and TRBJ1-3; the D is unclear. The CDR3 region is CASRGDGSGNTIYF. The CDR3 DNA reads as TGTGCCAGTAGAGGAGACGGATCTGGAAACACCATATATTTT.